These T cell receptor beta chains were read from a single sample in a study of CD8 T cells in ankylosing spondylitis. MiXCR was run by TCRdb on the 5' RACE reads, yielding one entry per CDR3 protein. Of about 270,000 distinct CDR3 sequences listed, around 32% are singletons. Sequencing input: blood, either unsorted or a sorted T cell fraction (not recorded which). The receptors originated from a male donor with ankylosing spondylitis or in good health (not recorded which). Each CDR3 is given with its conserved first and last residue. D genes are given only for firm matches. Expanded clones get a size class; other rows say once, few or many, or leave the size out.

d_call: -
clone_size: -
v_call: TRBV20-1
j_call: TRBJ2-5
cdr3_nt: TGCAGTGCTAGGGAACTGGGAAGTGAGACCCAGTACTTC
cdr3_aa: CSARELGSETQYF

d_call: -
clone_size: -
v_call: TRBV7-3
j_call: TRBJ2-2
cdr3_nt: TGTGCCAGCAGCTTTCGCGAGGGGGAGCTGTTTTTT
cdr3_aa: CASSFREGELFF

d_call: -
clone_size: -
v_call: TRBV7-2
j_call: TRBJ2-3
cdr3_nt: TGTGCCAGCAGAGGCTCTATGGATACGCAGTATTTT
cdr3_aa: CASRGSMDTQYF

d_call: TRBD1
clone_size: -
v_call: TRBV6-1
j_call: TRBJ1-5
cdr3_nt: TGTGCCAGCAGTCCTCTCCGGGACAGGGCGTATAGCAATCAGCCCCAGCATTTT
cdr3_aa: CASSPLRDRAYSNQPQHF

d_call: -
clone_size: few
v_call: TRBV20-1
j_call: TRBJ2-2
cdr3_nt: TGCAGCGCGCCGAGGAGCCGGTCCCTCACCGGGGAGCTGTTTTTT
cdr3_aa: CSAPRSRSLTGELFF

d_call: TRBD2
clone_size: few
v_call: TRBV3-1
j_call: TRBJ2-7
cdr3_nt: TGTGCCAGCAGACCCACCAGCGGGGGTTCCTACGAGCAGTACTTC
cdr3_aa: CASRPTSGGSYEQYF

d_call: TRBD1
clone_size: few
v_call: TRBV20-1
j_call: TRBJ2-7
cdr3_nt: TGCAGTGCTGCCCGGGACAGGGGCTCCTACGAGCAGTACTTC
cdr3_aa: CSAARDRGSYEQYF

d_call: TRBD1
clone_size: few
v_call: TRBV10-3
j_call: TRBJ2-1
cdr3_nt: TGTGCCATCAGTCCCGATCTTGGGACAGGGAATGAGCAGTTCTTC
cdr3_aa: CAISPDLGTGNEQFF

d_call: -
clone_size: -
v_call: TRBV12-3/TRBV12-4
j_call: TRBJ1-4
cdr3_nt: TGTGCCAGCAGTCTGTCCTTGGGGGGCCCGGATGAAAAACTGTTTTTT
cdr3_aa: CASSLSLGGPDEKLFF

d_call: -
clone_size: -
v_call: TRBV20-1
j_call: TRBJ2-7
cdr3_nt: TGCAGTGCTAGAGAACAGGGAGTCATCGCCTACGAGCAGTACTTC
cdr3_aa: CSAREQGVIAYEQYF

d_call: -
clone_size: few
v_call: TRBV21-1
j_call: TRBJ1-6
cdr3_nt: TGTGCCAGCAGCAAAGTTCAGAATAGGTCACCCCTCCACTTT
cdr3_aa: CASSKVQNRSPLHF

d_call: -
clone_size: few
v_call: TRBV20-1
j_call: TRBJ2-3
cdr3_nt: TGCAGTGCAGCGACATATGATACGCAGTATTTT
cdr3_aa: CSAATYDTQYF

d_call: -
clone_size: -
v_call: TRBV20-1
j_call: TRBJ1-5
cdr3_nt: TGCAGTGGGACAGATAGCAATCAGCCCCAGCATTTT
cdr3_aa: CSGTDSNQPQHF

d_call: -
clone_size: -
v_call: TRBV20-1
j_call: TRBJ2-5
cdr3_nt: TGCAGTGCTAGTGAGGACCTCCTGGAGACCCAGTACTTC
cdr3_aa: CSASEDLLETQYF

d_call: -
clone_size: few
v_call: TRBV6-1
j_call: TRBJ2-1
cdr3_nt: TGTGCCAGCAGAAGGTCCTTAGCGAACGAGCAGTTCTTC
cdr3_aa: CASRRSLANEQFF

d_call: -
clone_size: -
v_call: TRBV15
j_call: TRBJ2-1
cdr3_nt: TGTGCCACCAGGCGGACACAGCACAATGAGCAGTTCTTC
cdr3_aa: CATRRTQHNEQFF

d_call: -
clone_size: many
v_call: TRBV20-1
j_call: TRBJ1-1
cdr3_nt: TGCAGTGCTAATACCGCAACCCAGGGAAACACTGAAGCTTTCTTT
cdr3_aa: CSANTATQGNTEAFF

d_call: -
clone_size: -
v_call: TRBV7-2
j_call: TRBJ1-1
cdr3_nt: TGTGCCAGCAGCGACCAGGGAGAGAGAACTGAAGCTTTCTTT
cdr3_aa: CASSDQGERTEAFF

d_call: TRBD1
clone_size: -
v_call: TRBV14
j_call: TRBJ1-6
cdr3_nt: TGTGCCAGCAGCCAAGGGCAGGGGGCGAATTCACCCCTCCACTTT
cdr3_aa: CASSQGQGANSPLHF

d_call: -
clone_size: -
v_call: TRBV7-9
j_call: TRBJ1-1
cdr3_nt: TGTGCCAGCAGCTTACATACAGAGAACACTGAAGCTTTCTTT
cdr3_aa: CASSLHTENTEAFF

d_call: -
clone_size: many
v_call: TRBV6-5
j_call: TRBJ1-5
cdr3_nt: TGTGCCAGCAGCCGTCTTAGTTGGTATGGCAATCAGCCCCAGCATTTT
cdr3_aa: CASSRLSWYGNQPQHF

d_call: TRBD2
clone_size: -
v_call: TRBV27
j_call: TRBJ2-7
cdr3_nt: TGTGCCAGCTCACGGCGGGGGGGCGCGTTTCACGAGCAGTACTTC
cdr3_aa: CASSRRGGAFHEQYF

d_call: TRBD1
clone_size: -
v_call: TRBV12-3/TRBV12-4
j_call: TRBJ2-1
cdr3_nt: TGTGCCAGCAGCCCGGGACAGGGACACAATGAGCAGTTCTTC
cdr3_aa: CASSPGQGHNEQFF

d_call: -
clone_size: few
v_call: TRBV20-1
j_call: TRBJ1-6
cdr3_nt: TGCAGTGCTAGAGGGGGTCAGGGAGGTTCACCCCTCCACTTT
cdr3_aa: CSARGGQGGSPLHF

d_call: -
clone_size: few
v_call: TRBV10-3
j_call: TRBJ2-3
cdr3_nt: TGTGCCATCAGTGAAGGGGCGGGCCAGGATACGCAGTATTTT
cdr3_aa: CAISEGAGQDTQYF

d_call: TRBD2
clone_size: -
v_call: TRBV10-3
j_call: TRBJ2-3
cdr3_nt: TGTGCCATCAGCCTGGGACTAGCGGCGGTGAGCACAGATACGCAGTATTTT
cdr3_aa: CAISLGLAAVSTDTQYF

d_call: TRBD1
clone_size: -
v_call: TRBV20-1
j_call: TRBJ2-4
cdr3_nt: TGCAGTGCTAGGACAGGGTCCGCCAAAAACATTCAGTACTTC
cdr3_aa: CSARTGSAKNIQYF

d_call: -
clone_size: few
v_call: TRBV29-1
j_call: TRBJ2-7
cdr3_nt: TGCAGCGTTGGGGGCACAAACTACGAGCAGTACTTC
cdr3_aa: CSVGGTNYEQYF

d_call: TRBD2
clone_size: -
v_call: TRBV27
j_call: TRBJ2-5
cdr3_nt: TGTGCCAGCAGCGCAAACGGGGGGAGGAGAGAGACCCAGTACTTC
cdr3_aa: CASSANGGRRETQYF

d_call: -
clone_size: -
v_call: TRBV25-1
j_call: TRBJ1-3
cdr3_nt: TGTGCCAGCAGTGCCCAAGACTCTGGAAACACCATATATTTT
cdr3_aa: CASSAQDSGNTIYF

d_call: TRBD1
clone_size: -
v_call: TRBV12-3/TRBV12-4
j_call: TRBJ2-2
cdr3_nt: TGTGCCAGCAGTAGGGGACAGACGAACACCGGGGAGCTGTTTTTT
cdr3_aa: CASSRGQTNTGELFF

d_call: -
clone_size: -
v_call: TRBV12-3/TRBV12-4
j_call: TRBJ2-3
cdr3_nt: TGTGCCAGCAGTTTAGTTCAGGATACGCAGTATTTT
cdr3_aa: CASSLVQDTQYF

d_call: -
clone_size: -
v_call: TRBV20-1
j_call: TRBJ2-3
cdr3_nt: TGCAGTGCTAGAGAGGATCTAAGCACAGATACGCAGTATTTT
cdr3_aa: CSAREDLSTDTQYF

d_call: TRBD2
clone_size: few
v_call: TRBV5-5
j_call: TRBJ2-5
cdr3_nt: TGTGCCAGCAGCTTACTAGCGGGGAGCCCAGAGACCCAGTACTTC
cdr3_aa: CASSLLAGSPETQYF

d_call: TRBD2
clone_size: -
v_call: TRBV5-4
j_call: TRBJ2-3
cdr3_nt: TGTGCCAGCAGCAAGAGTAGCGGGGGGATGGCAGATACGCAGTATTTT
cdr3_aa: CASSKSSGGMADTQYF

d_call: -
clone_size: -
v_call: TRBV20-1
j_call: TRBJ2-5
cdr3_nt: TGCAGTGCTAGAGGGACCCTCAGGGAGACCCAGTACTTC
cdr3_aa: CSARGTLRETQYF

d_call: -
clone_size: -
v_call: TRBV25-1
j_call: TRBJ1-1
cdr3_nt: TGTGCCAGCAGTACACACAGGGAGAACACTGAAGCTTTCTTT
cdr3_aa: CASSTHRENTEAFF